The 22 T cell receptor beta chains given below trace back to one sample, sequenced in a study of CD8 T cells in ankylosing spondylitis (dated by TCRdb to 2017 to 2019). Overall study results and their limits: A TCR beta motif made up of eight or nine highly homologous amino acid variants appeared to be characteristic of blood from ankylosing spondylitis patients.

Their antigens remain unidentified. The receptor library was made with 5' RACE. Sequencing instrument: Illumina HiSeq 2500. TCRdb cleaned the public reads at Q25 with fastp, built clones with MiXCR and kept in-frame beta chains. Every distinct CDR3 protein forms one entry, paired with its most common genes and DNA. This sample has 450,000 to 550,000 distinct CDR3 sequences in its table, and over 4% of those were observed once. Approximately 4% of the sample is taken by the ten largest. The sequenced sample consisted of blood, either unsorted or a sorted T cell fraction (not recorded which). These receptor sequences come from a male donor with ankylosing spondylitis.

In this sample, this clonotype turned up many times. V usage is TRBV4-2 and J usage is TRBJ1-2; D call uncertain. The CDR3 is made up of 14 amino acids. CDR1 and CDR2 (germline): LGHNA, YNFKEQ. Between the trimmed V and J ends, which lost 1 base and 8 bases, there was a span of 14 bases. CDR3 DNA: TGTGCCAGCAGCCAAGGTTTCGCGGATGAGGGCTACACCTTC. Its translation is CASSQGFADEGYTF.

This clonotype came up a few times. The chain links TRBV18 to TRBJ1-1; D remains ambiguous. Looked up from germline, CDR1 is KGHSH and CDR2 is LQKENI. Trimming removed 4 bases from V and 4 bases from J, with 13 bases in between. The CDR3 contains 14 residues. The CDR3 protein is CASSLLAGPTEAFF. The CDR3 DNA sequence: TGTGCCAGCTCACTCCTGGCGGGCCCCACTGAAGCTTTCTTT.

The table lists this clonotype with many counts. The rearrangement links TRBV4-3 to TRBJ1-2; no clear D gene. The CDR3 totals 16 residues. From germline, CDR1 is LGHNA and CDR2 YSLEER. Trimming pared 0 bases from V and 1 base from J, leaving 12 bases between. In DNA form, the CDR3 reads TGCGCCAGCAGCCAAGATCGTCAGCGACATAACTATGGCTACACCTTC. It encodes CASSQDRQRHNYGYTF.

There are many counts of this clonotype. The chain joins TRBV11-1 to TRBJ2-5; 7 positions match TRBD1. Germline V gene sequence: CDR1 SGHAT, CDR2 FQDESV (reference sequence). This CDR3 has 15 residues. V lost 5 bases and J lost 5; bases outside the gene matches: 11. CDR3 nucleotide sequence: TGTGCCAGCAGCCCGGGGACAGATGGGTCGGAGACCCAGTACTTC. This encodes CASSPGTDGSETQYF.

The rearrangement uses TRBV7-6 and TRBJ2-3; D is unresolved. Trimming took 1 base from V and 2 from J, leaving 7 bases between them. This CDR3 has 14 amino acids. The germline gives CDR1 SGHVS, CDR2 FNYEAQ. CDR3 sequence (DNA): TGTGCCAGCAGCTTAGGGCAGCACACAGATACGCAGTATTTT. Encoded protein: CASSLGQHTDTQYF.

This clonotype was detected ten times or more. The chain is built from TRBV20-1 and TRBJ2-7, with 8 bases fitting TRBD2. J lost 5 bases, V lost 0 bases, and 9 bases had no gene match. Germline V lookup: CDR1 DFQATT, CDR2 SNEGSKA (reference sequence). The CDR3 runs 15 residues. The CDR3 spells CSARDTSGSRDEQYF. Written as DNA, the CDR3 is TGCAGTGCTAGAGATACCAGCGGGAGTAGGGACGAGCAGTACTTC.

This clonotype has at least ten counts. V usage is TRBV5-1 and J usage is TRBJ1-1; TRBD1 is a possible D gene (5 bases). V lost 3 bases, J lost 7 bases, and 16 bases lay in between. The length of the CDR3 is 14 residues. Germline CDR1 and CDR2: SGHRS and YFSETQ. This chain's CDR3 is CASSSIGGGGEAFF. The CDR3 nucleotides are TGCGCCAGCAGCTCGATTGGGGGTGGAGGTGAAGCTTTCTTT.

In this sample, this clonotype turned up many times. This chain links TRBV11-3 with TRBJ2-3; possibly TRBD2 for D (5 bases). Germline CDR1 and CDR2: SGHNT and YENEEA. V was shortened by 0 bases and J by 3 bases, with 10 bases between the two germline ends. CDR3 length: 15 residues. The CDR3 DNA reads TGTGCCAGCAGCTTAGATCAGTCGGGGACAGATACGCAGTATTTT. The encoded protein is CASSLDQSGTDTQYF.

This clonotype was seen many times. The chain carries TRBV27 and TRBJ2-2, with a tentative D call TRBD2 (7 bases). V lost 4 bases and J 5 bases, leaving 17 bases between the germline ends. The CDR3 sequence is 16 residues long. Germline V gives CDR1 MNHEY, CDR2 SMNVEV (reference sequence). The CDR3 sequence is CASSSPGGLVTGELFF. In DNA form, the CDR3 reads TGTGCCAGCAGTTCCCCGGGGGGCTTAGTTACCGGGGAGCTGTTTTTT.

This clonotype was seen ten or more times. The chain recombines TRBV29-1 with TRBJ1-2; D may be TRBD1 (5 bases). Germline CDR1 and CDR2: SQVTM and ANQGSEA. The CDR3 is 12 amino acids. The V end was cut by 4 bases, the J end by 4 bases, with 10 bases between. CDR3: CSVGGDFYGYTF. The CDR3 coding sequence is TGCAGCGTTGGGGGGGATTTCTATGGCTACACCTTC.

This chain links TRBV11-1 with TRBJ2-3; possible D gene TRBD2, 5 bases. The CDR3 has 14 amino acids. The germline V gene has CDR1 SGHAT and CDR2 FQDESV (reference sequence). V gave up 5 bases and J gave up 0 bases, with 9 bases separating them. CDR3 loop: CASSGRGSTDTQYF. The CDR3 DNA reads as TGTGCCAGCAGCGGTAGAGGGAGCACAGATACGCAGTATTTT.

This clonotype showed up just a few times. The rearrangement uses TRBV28 and TRBJ2-7, with 7 bases aligning to TRBD2. The CDR3 contains 17 residues. The V and J ends lost 8 bases and 4 bases, in that order; junction bases with no gene match: 20. Germline lookup yields CDR1 MDHEN and CDR2 SYDVKM. The CDR3 DNA reads TGTGCCAGCGGGTTGCTGGGGGGGAAGGCGGCAGTGTACGAGCAGTACTTC. Encoded protein: CASGLLGGKAAVYEQYF. The whole variable domain, filled in from reference TRBV28 and TRBJ2-7, reads DVKVTQSSRYLVKRTGEKVFLECVQDMDHENMFWYRQDPGLGLRLIYFSYDVKMKEKGDIPEGYSVSREKKERFSLILESASTNQTSMYLCASGLLGGKAAVYEQYFGPGTRLTVT.

This clonotype appeared many times. The chain is built from TRBV6-5 and TRBJ2-3, with D possibly being TRBD2 (5 bases). The CDR3 has 19 residues. Germline values: CDR1 MNHEY, CDR2 SVGAGI. The V end lost 1 base, the J end lost 1 base, and 21 bases lay between the germline ends. In nucleotides, the CDR3 is TGTGCCAGCAGTTACTTGTATCCGGGCTTCCGGGGAGGCACAGATACGCAGTATTTT. Translation gives CASSYLYPGFRGGTDTQYF.

There are many counts of this clonotype. V gene TRBV6-1 combines with J gene TRBJ1-6; D ambiguous. There are 13 residues in the CDR3. CDR1 is MNHNS, CDR2 SASEGT, per germline. V lost 4 bases to trimming and J lost 9 bases, with 10 bases between them. The CDR3 loop is CASSVQGISPLHF. CDR3 in DNA: TGTGCCAGCAGTGTTCAAGGGATTTCACCCCTCCACTTT.

This clonotype occurred many times. The chain carries TRBV11-2 and TRBJ2-1; 8 nucleotides agree with TRBD2. The CDR3 extends over 16 amino acids. The V and J ends lost 7 bases and 8 bases, in that order; junction bases with no gene match: 16. CDR1 and CDR2 (germline): SGHAT, FQNNGV. The CDR3 protein is CASTLREGSLIYEQFF. DNA for the CDR3: TGTGCCAGCACCCTTCGGGAGGGCTCCTTAATCTATGAGCAGTTCTTC.

This clonotype has a handful of counts. The J gene is TRBJ2-7, the V gene TRBV5-1; D might be TRBD1 or TRBD2, each matching 6 bases. Germline CDR1 and CDR2: SGHRS and YFSETQ. Trimming shortened V by 0 bases and J by 2 bases, and 15 bases separated the two germline ends. The CDR3 is made up of 16 amino acids. CDR3: CASSLVVGGRTYEQYF. The CDR3 nucleotides are TGCGCCAGCAGCTTGGTGGTAGGGGGGAGAACCTACGAGCAGTACTTC.

This clonotype was detected many times. The chain is built from TRBV2 and TRBJ1-1; D is ambiguous. The germline V and J ends were trimmed by 4 bases and 4 bases, with 10 bases remaining between them. This CDR3 is built from 13 residues. Looked up from germline, CDR1 is SNHLY and CDR2 is FYNNEI. CDR3 residues: CASSAESRTEAFF. The CDR3 DNA follows: TGTGCCAGCAGTGCAGAGTCGCGCACTGAAGCTTTCTTT.

The rearrangement joins TRBV7-9 to TRBJ2-5, with 7 nucleotides matching TRBD1. The ends lost 5 bases at V and 1 base at J; junction bases unmatched: 7. The germline CDR1 and CDR2 sequences are SEHNR and FQNEAQ (reference sequence). The CDR3 contains 15 residues. This CDR3 reads CASSPQGTTQETQYF. CDR3 nucleotides: TGTGCCAGCAGCCCACAGGGGACAACCCAAGAGACCCAGTACTTC.

This clonotype occurred many times. The chain recombines TRBV6-2 or TRBV6-3 with TRBJ2-7, with 8 nucleotides matching TRBD2. Germline CDR1 reads MNHEY; CDR2 reads SVGEGT. Losses at the gene ends were 4 bases for V and 6 bases for J; bases not matched to a gene: 8. The CDR3 has 14 amino acids. In DNA, the CDR3 is TGTGCCAGCAGTTGGGGACTAGATTCGGGCGAGCAGTACTTC. Protein: CASSWGLDSGEQYF.

V is TRBV7-2 and J is TRBJ2-7; no reliable D call. Trimming shortened V by 4 bases and J by 2 bases, and 12 bases separated the two germline ends. Germline values: CDR1 SGHTA, CDR2 FQGNSA. This CDR3 has 14 amino acids. The CDR3 DNA follows: TGTGCCAGCAGCTCCCCCGAGAGGACCTACGAGCAGTACTTC. Translating gives CASSSPERTYEQYF. Full variable domain (outside the CDR3, taken from reference TRBV7-2 and TRBJ2-7): GAGVSQSPSNKVTEKGKDVELRCDPISGHTALYWYRQSLGQGLEFLIYFQGNSAPDKSGLPSDRFSAERTGGSVSTLTIQRTQQEDSAVYLCASSSPERTYEQYFGPGTRLTVT.

This clonotype has ten or more counts. The chain couples TRBV10-3 to TRBJ1-5, with D perhaps matching TRBD1 (6 bases). CDR3 length: 14 residues. The V end lost 5 bases, the J end lost 3 bases, and 11 bases lay between the germline ends. Germline V CDR1 and CDR2: ENHRY, SYGVKD. The DNA for the CDR3 is TGTGCCATCAGTCCACAGGGTAACAATCAGCCCCAGCATTTT. This gives the protein CAISPQGNNQPQHF.

This clonotype was seen at least ten times. The chain uses TRBV4-3 and TRBJ2-1; TRBD2 matches 8 bases. J lost 9 bases, V lost 0 bases, and 1 base had no gene match. CDR3 size: 13 residues. Germline values: CDR1 LGHNA, CDR2 YSLEER. The CDR3 coding sequence is TGCGCCAGCAGCCAAGAGCTAGCGGGTGAGCAGTTCTTC. Protein: CASSQELAGEQFF.